The source of this TCR beta chain is a study of metastatic and nonmetastatic thyroid tumors. General study results and limits: In both blood and tumor samples, TCR beta diversity was reported significantly higher for malignant than benign nodules.

Patients had received no treatment of any kind before thyroid surgery. Judged by abundance, this clone is medium-sized. The antigen remains undetermined. There are 14 residues in the CDR3. V lost 8 bases, J lost 8 bases, and 7 bases stayed unmatched. Germline-derived CDR1 and CDR2 are MDHEN and SYDVKM. TCRdb reprocessed the PCR reads via MiXCR. This table holds approximately 29,000 clones, roughly 17% found once. Sequencing was performed on blood. This receptor was identified in a female donor with papillary thyroid cancer or a benign thyroid nodule (not recorded which). Some clones in this sample may be carry-over from other donors' samples. The chain has TRBV28 and TRBJ1-4; 11 bases are a match to TRBD1. CDR3 region: CASGRTGGGEKLFF. The CDR3 DNA sequence: TGTGCCAGCGGCCGGACAGGGGGCGGGGAAAAACTGTTTTTT.